This record looks at one T cell receptor beta chain sequence and its context. Participant age was roughly 18 to 100 years, and participants resided in approximately 24 US areas. The sample comes from a study of blood T cell repertoires in COVID-19. The repertoire was sequenced with immunoSEQ multiplex PCR; TCRdb's copy has only in-frame clones and lacks some. The profile shows 300,000 to 500,000 clones, approximately 88% of them singletons. Germline values: CDR1 MNHEY, CDR2 SVGAGI. This CDR3 is 14 amino acids long. V was pared by 0 bases and J by 5 bases, with 11 bases between. The origin of this receptor is a woman aged 25 to 39 with acute COVID-19. Sequences were obtained from PBMCs or T cells enriched from blood (not recorded which). The chain is built from TRBV6-5 and TRBJ2-7, with D perhaps TRBD1 (6 bases). CDR3 protein: CASSYSNRVHEQYF. CDR3 in DNA: TGTGCCAGCAGTTACTCGAACAGGGTCCACGAGCAGTACTTC.